The TCR beta chain described here comes from a study of blood T cell repertoires in COVID-19. Overall study context: COVID-19 samples from acute and convalescent phases originated in the United States, Italy and Spain.

Germline CDR1 reads LNHDA; CDR2 reads SQIVND (reference sequence). The trim removed 3 bases at V and 8 bases at J, leaving 15 bases unmatched. CDR3 length: 16 residues. Source study methods: Amplification with reference gene primers provided the estimates of nucleated cell counts. Profiling relied on immunoSEQ multiplex PCR, and the TCRdb table lists in-frame clones only, not all of them. The V and J calls and clone size come from that table; D and trimming were worked out from the DNA. The sample includes 150,000 to 190,000 clones, around 89% seen only once; the top ten take around 15%. The receptor comes from a woman between 40 and 50 years old with acute or convalescent COVID-19. Source material: peripheral blood. The genes are TRBV19 and TRBJ1-2; 7 bases are shared with TRBD1. The chain's CDR3 is CASSIEGASKISGYTF. CDR3 DNA sequence: TGTGCCAGTAGTATCGAGGGGGCCAGTAAGATTTCGGGCTACACCTTC. Full variable domain (outside the CDR3, taken from reference TRBV19 and TRBJ1-2): DGGITQSPKYLFRKEGQNVTLSCEQNLNHDAMYWYRQDPGQGLRLIYYSQIVNDFQKGDIAEGYSVSREKKESFPLTVTSAQKNPTAFYLCASSIEGASKISGYTFGSGTRLTVV.